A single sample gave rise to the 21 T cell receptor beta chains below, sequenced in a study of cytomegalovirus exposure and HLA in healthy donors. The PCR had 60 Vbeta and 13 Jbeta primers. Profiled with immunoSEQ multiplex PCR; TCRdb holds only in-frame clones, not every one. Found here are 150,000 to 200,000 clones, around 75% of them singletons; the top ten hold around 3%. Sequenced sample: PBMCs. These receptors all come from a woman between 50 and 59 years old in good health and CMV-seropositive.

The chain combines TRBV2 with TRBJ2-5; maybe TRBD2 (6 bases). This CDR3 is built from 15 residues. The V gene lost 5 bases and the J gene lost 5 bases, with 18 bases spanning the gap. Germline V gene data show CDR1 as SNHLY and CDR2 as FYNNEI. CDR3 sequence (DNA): TGTGCCAGCAGTAAGGGAGGATCGGGTTTTGAGACCCAGTACTTC. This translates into CASSKGGSGFETQYF.

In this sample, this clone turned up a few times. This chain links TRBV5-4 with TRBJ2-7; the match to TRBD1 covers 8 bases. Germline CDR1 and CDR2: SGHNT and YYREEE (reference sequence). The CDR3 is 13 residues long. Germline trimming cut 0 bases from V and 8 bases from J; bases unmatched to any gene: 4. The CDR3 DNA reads TGTGCCAGCAGCTTGGAGAGGACAGGGCAGCAGTACTTC. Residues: CASSLERTGQQYF.

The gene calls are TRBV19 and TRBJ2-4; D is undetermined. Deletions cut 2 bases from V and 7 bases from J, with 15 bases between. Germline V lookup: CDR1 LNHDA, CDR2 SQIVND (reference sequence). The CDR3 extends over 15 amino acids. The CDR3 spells CASSIRQAGLNIQYF. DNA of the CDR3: TGTGCCAGTAGTATAAGGCAGGCCGGTTTGAACATTCAGTACTTC. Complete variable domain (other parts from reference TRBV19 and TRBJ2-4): DGGITQSPKYLFRKEGQNVTLSCEQNLNHDAMYWYRQDPGQGLRLIYYSQIVNDFQKGDIAEGYSVSREKKESFPLTVTSAQKNPTAFYLCASSIRQAGLNIQYFGAGTRLSVL.

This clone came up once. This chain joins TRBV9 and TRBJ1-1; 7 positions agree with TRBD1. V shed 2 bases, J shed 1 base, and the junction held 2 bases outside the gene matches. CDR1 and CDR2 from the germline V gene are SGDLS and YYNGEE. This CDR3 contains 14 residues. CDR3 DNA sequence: TGTGCCAGCAGCGTGGGACAGTCGAACACTGAAGCTTTCTTT. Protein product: CASSVGQSNTEAFF.

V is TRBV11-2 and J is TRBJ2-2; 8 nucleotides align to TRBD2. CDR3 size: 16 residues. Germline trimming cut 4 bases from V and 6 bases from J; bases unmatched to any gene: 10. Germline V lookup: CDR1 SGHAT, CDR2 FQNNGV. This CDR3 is CASSYHLGGAAGELFF. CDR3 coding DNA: TGTGCCAGCAGCTACCACCTCGGGGGGGCGGCCGGGGAGCTGTTTTTT.

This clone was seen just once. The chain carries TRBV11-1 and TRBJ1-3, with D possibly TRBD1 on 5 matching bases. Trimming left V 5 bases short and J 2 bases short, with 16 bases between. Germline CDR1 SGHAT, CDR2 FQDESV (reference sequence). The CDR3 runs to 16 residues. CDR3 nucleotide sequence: TGTGCCAGCAGCCGTCAGGGATTTCCCCCTGGAAACACCATATATTTT. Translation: CASSRQGFPPGNTIYF.

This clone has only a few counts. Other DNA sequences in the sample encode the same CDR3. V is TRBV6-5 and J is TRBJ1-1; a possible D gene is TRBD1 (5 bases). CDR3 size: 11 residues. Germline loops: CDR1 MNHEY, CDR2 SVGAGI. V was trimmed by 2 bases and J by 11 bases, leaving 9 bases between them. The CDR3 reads CASSYQGFAFF. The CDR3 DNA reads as TGTGCCAGCAGTTACCAGGGATTCGCTTTCTTT.

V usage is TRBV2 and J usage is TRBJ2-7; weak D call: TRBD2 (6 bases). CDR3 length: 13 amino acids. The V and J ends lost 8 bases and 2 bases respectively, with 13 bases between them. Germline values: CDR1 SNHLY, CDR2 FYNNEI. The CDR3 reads CASLSGVTYEQYF. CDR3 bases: TGTGCCAGCCTTAGCGGTGTTACCTACGAGCAGTACTTC.

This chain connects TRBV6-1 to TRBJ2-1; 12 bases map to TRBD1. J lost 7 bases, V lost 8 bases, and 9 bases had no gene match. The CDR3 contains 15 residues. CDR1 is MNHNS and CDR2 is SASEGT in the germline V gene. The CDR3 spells CASQGGTGGKNEQFF. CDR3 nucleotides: TGTGCCAGCCAGGGGGGGACAGGGGGCAAGAATGAGCAGTTCTTC.

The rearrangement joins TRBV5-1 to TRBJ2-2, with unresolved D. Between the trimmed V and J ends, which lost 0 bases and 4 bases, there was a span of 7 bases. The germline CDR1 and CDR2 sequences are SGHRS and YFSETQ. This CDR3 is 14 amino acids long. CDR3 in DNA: TGCGCCAGCAGCTTGGACAGTCCCACCGGGGAGCTGTTTTTT. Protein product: CASSLDSPTGELFF.

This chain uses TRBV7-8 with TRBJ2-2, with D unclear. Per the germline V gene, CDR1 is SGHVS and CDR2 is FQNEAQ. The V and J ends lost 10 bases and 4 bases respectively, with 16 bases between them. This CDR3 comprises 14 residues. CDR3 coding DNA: TGTGCCATCCAACAAGTGGTAGCCACCGGGGAGCTGTTTTTT. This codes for CAIQQVVATGELFF. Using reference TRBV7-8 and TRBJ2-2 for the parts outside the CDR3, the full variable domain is GAGVSQSPRYKVAKRGQDVALRCDPISGHVSLFWYQQALGQGPEFLTYFQNEAQLDKSGLPSDRFFAERPEGSVSTLKIQRTQQEDSAVYLCAIQQVVATGELFFGEGSRLTVL.

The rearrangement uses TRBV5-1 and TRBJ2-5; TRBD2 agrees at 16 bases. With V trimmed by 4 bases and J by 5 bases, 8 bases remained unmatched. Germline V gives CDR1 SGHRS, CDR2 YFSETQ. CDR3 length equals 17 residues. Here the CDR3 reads CASSKGLAGGPRETQYF. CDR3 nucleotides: TGCGCCAGCAGCAAGGGACTAGCGGGGGGGCCTAGGGAGACCCAGTACTTC. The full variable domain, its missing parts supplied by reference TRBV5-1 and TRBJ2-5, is KAGVTQTPRYLIKTRGQQVTLSCSPISGHRSVSWYQQTPGQGLQFLFEYFSETQRNKGNFPGRFSGRQFSNSRSEMNVSTLELGDSALYLCASSKGLAGGPRETQYFGPGTRLLVL.

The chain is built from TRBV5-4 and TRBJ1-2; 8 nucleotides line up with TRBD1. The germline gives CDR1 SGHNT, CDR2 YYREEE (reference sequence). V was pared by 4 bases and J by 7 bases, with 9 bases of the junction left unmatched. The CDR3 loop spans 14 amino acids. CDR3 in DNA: TGTGCCAGCAGCCCCCAGGACAGGGACGTTGGCTACACCTTC. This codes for CASSPQDRDVGYTF.

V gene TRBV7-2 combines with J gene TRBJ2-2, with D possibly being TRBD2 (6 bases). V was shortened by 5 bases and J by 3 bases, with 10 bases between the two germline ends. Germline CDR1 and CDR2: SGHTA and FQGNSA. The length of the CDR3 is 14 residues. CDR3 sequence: CASSPGRYTGELFF. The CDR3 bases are TGTGCCAGCAGCCCAGGGAGGTACACCGGGGAGCTGTTTTTT.

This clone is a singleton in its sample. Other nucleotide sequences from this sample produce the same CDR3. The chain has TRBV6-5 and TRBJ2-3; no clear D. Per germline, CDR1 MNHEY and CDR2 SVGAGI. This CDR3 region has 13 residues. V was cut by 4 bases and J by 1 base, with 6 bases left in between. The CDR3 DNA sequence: TGTGCCAGCAGTTTTACGGGCACAGATACGCAGTATTTT. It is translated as CASSFTGTDTQYF.

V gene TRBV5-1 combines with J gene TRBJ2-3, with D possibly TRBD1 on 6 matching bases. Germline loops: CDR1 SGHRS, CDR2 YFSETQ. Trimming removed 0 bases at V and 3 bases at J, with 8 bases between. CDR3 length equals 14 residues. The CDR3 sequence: CASSLERGTDTQYF. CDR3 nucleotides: TGCGCCAGCAGCTTGGAAAGGGGGACAGATACGCAGTATTTT.

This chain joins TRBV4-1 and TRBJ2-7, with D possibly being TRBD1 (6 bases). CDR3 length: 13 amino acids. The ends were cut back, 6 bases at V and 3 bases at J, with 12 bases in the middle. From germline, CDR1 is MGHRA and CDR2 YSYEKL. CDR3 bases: TGCGCCAGCAGTCGGGACACCTACTACGAGCAGTACTTC. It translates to CASSRDTYYEQYF.

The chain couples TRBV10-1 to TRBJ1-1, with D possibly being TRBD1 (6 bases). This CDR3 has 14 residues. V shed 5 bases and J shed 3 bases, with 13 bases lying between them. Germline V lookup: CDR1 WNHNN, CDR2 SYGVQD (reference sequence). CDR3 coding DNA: TGCGCCAGCAGTTCATCGGACAGTCACACTGAAGCTTTCTTT. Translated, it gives CASSSSDSHTEAFF.

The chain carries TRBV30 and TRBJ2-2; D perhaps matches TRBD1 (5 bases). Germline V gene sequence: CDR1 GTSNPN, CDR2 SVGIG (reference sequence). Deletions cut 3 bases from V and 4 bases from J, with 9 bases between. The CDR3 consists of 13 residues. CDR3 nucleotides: TGTGCCTGGAGACAGGCGAGCACCGGGGAGCTGTTTTTT. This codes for CAWRQASTGELFF.

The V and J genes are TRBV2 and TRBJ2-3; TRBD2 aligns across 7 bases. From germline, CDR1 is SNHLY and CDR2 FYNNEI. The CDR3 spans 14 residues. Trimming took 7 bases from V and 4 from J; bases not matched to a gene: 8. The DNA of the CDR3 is TGTGCCAGCAAAACGGGGGGTCGATCAGATACGCAGTATTTT. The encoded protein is CASKTGGRSDTQYF.

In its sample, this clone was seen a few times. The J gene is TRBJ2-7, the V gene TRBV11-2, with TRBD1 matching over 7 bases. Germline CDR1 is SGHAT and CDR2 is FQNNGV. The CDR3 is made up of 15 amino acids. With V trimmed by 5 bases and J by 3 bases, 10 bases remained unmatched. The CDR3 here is CASSPRPGQLYEQYF. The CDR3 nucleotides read TGTGCCAGCAGCCCAAGGCCGGGACAGCTCTACGAGCAGTACTTC.